Presented here are 18 T cell receptor beta chains from one specimen sequenced in a study of blood T cell repertoires in COVID-19. The protocol was immunoSEQ multiplex PCR, while the TCRdb copy is restricted to in-frame clones and leaves out a portion. The table shows about 130,000 clones, with 80% to 90% occurring only once. The sequenced sample consisted of peripheral blood. These receptor sequences come from a human donor in a cohort sampled during active COVID-19.

The rearrangement joins TRBV5-4 to TRBJ2-7; D unresolved. The CDR3 has 15 amino acids. CDR1 and CDR2 from the germline V gene are SGHNT and YYREEE (reference sequence). V lost 1 base and J 0 bases, leaving 11 bases between the germline ends. This CDR3 is CASSLSVASSYEQYF. CDR3 nucleotides: TGTGCCAGCAGCTTGTCAGTAGCCAGCTCCTACGAGCAGTACTTC.

This clone was detected a few times. The rearrangement uses TRBV19 and TRBJ1-5, with D perhaps matching TRBD1 (5 bases). The germline gives CDR1 LNHDA, CDR2 SQIVND (reference sequence). The CDR3 is 11 amino acids. Deletions cut 4 bases from V and 9 bases from J, with 7 bases between. The chain's CDR3 is CASSRDSPQHF. CDR3 nucleotide sequence: TGTGCCAGTAGTAGGGACTCGCCCCAGCATTTT.

The chain couples TRBV15 to TRBJ2-1, with 9 positions matching TRBD2. The CDR3 has 17 amino acids. With V trimmed by 5 bases and J by 4 bases, 12 bases remained unmatched. CDR1 is LNHNV, CDR2 YYDKDF, per germline (reference sequence). CDR3: CATSQGDGSGGYNEQFF. CDR3 in DNA: TGTGCCACCAGCCAGGGGGATGGTAGCGGGGGTTACAATGAGCAGTTCTTC.

In nucleotides, the CDR3 is TGTGCCATCAGACAGGGGGCGCGGGAGACTGAAGCTTTCTTT. It codes for CAIRQGARETEAFF. The chain combines TRBV10-3 with TRBJ1-1; 9 bases are a match to TRBD1. The V segment lost 6 bases and the J segment 5 bases; nucleotides outside the gene matches: 7. Germline V CDR1 and CDR2: ENHRY, SYGVKD. The CDR3 loop spans 14 amino acids.

The chain is built from TRBV5-1 and TRBJ2-7; D perhaps matches TRBD1 (6 bases). V lost 7 bases to trimming and J lost 4 bases, with 12 bases between them. The CDR3 loop spans 12 amino acids. From germline, CDR1 is SGHRS and CDR2 YFSETQ. The chain's CDR3 is CASGMTGYEQYF. The CDR3 DNA follows: TGCGCCAGCGGGATGACAGGTTACGAGCAGTACTTC.

The chain has TRBV9 and TRBJ1-2; 7 nucleotides line up with TRBD1. The ends lost 3 bases at V and 5 bases at J; junction bases unmatched: 13. CDR1 and CDR2 from the germline V gene are SGDLS and YYNGEE. This CDR3 region has 16 residues. The CDR3 sequence: CASSGREGGGGYGYTF. DNA of the CDR3: TGTGCCAGCAGCGGAAGGGAAGGAGGGGGCGGATATGGCTACACCTTC.

The chain is built from TRBV9 and TRBJ2-2; 8 bases fit TRBD1. This CDR3 contains 15 residues. V was clipped by 7 bases and J by 5 bases; unmatched bases: 10. Germline-derived CDR1 and CDR2 are SGDLS and YYNGEE. The CDR3 reads CASQTGDLSTGELFF. Here the CDR3 DNA reads TGTGCCAGCCAGACAGGGGATTTGAGTACCGGGGAGCTGTTTTTT.

For this clone: Distinct nucleotide sequences in the sample also encode this CDR3. J is TRBJ1-5 and V is TRBV19, with TRBD1 identical over 7 bases. CDR1 LNHDA and CDR2 SQIVND come from the germline V gene (reference sequence). The CDR3 has 14 amino acids. The V gene end was trimmed by 6 bases and the J gene end by 2 bases; junction bases not matched to a gene: 4. CDR3 nucleotide sequence: TGTGCCAGTAGCCCAACAGGGGGCAATCAGCCCCAGCATTTT. Translated: CASSPTGGNQPQHF. Complete variable domain (other parts from reference TRBV19 and TRBJ1-5): DGGITQSPKYLFRKEGQNVTLSCEQNLNHDAMYWYRQDPGQGLRLIYYSQIVNDFQKGDIAEGYSVSREKKESFPLTVTSAQKNPTAFYLCASSPTGGNQPQHFGDGTRLSIL.

This clone was counted a few times. The rearrangement joins TRBV4-1 to TRBJ1-2; D ambiguous. This CDR3 has 15 residues. From germline, CDR1 is MGHRA and CDR2 YSYEKL. V shed 4 bases and J shed 0 bases, with 12 bases lying between them. This chain's CDR3 is CASSPEHVSNYGYTF. The CDR3 DNA sequence: TGCGCCAGCAGCCCCGAGCACGTCTCTAACTATGGCTACACCTTC.

In the case of this clone: Other DNA sequences within the sample encode an identical CDR3. The rearrangement links TRBV4-2 to TRBJ2-2; the match to TRBD1 covers 9 bases. The CDR3 is made up of 14 amino acids. V shed 4 bases and J 5 bases; nucleotides not matched to a gene: 2. Germline CDR1 is LGHNA and CDR2 is YNFKEQ. The CDR3 here is CASSLGQGTGELFF. Here the CDR3 DNA reads TGTGCCAGCAGCCTTGGACAGGGGACCGGGGAGCTGTTTTTT.

V usage is TRBV18 and J usage is TRBJ2-1; TRBD1 matches 9 bases. The V gene end was trimmed by 3 bases and the J gene end by 7 bases; junction bases not matched to a gene: 13. The germline V gene encodes CDR1 KGHSH and CDR2 LQKENI. This CDR3 comprises 17 residues. The CDR3 spells CASSPTPGQGPTNEQFF. For the CDR3, the DNA is TGTGCCAGCTCACCTACACCGGGACAGGGCCCTACGAATGAGCAGTTCTTC.

V gene TRBV6-5 combines with J gene TRBJ2-7; 11 nucleotides match TRBD1. In germline, CDR1 is MNHEY, CDR2 SVGAGI. The CDR3 extends over 16 amino acids. V trimming: 0 bases; J trimming: 7 bases; junction bases outside the gene matches: 8. CDR3 region: CASSYSFGQGAMEQYF. The CDR3 DNA is TGTGCCAGCAGTTACTCTTTCGGACAGGGGGCGATGGAGCAGTACTTC.

The genes are TRBV7-2 and TRBJ1-2; 11 bases agree with TRBD1. The germline V gene has CDR1 SGHTA and CDR2 FQGNSA. This CDR3 is 13 amino acids long. The V segment lost 11 bases and the J segment 4 bases; nucleotides outside the gene matches: 6. CDR3 sequence (DNA): TGTGCCGTACGGACAGGGGGCTTCTATGGCTACACCTTC. Residues: CAVRTGGFYGYTF.

The chain uses TRBV5-6 and TRBJ1-2; no reliable D call. Germline CDR1 SGHDT, CDR2 YYEEEE. The CDR3 totals 12 residues. Trimming left V 3 bases short and J 4 bases short, with 7 bases between. The CDR3 sequence: CASSSGSYGYTF. DNA of the CDR3: TGTGCCAGCAGCTCGGGGAGCTATGGCTACACCTTC.

V gene TRBV6-5 combines with J gene TRBJ1-2, with 7 nucleotides matching TRBD1. This CDR3 is built from 15 residues. CDR1 and CDR2 from the germline V gene are MNHEY and SVGAGI. V shed 4 bases, J shed 2 bases, and the junction held 7 bases outside the gene matches. For the CDR3, the DNA is TGTGCCAGCAGTTCCTGGACAGGACCGAACTATGGCTACACCTTC. It translates to CASSSWTGPNYGYTF.

This chain links TRBV19 with TRBJ2-2, with 15 nucleotides matching TRBD2. This CDR3 is 17 amino acids long. J lost 0 bases, V lost 4 bases, and 0 bases had no gene match. Germline V gene sequence: CDR1 LNHDA, CDR2 SQIVND (reference sequence). CDR3 protein: CASSRTSGGANTGELFF. For the CDR3, the DNA is TGTGCCAGTAGTAGGACTAGCGGGGGGGCGAACACCGGGGAGCTGTTTTTT.

A single count supports this clone. The J gene is TRBJ2-7, the V gene TRBV30, with D possibly TRBD1 on 6 matching bases. The CDR3 contains 14 residues. Germline-derived CDR1 and CDR2 are GTSNPN and SVGIG (reference sequence). With 2 bases removed from V and 4 bases from J, the gap between germline ends came to 15 bases. The CDR3 sequence is CAWSRMTGPYEQYF. CDR3 DNA: TGTGCCTGGAGTCGCATGACAGGCCCGTACGAGCAGTACTTC.

V usage is TRBV28 and J usage is TRBJ2-3; no firm D call. Between the trimmed V and J ends, which lost 6 bases and 2 bases, there was a span of 9 bases. Germline CDR1 reads MDHEN; CDR2 reads SYDVKM. CDR3 length equals 13 residues. The CDR3 loop is CASRTGYTDTQYF. The CDR3 nucleotides are TGTGCCAGCAGAACTGGTTACACAGATACGCAGTATTTT.